This T cell receptor beta chain was identified in a study of blood T cell repertoires in COVID-19. About the research overall: Nucleic acid was either cDNA or gDNA, and it came from T cells, B-cell-depleted T cells, or PBMCs.

Germline CDR1 MNHNS, CDR2 SASEGT. This CDR3 has 16 residues. V lost 3 bases and J lost 1; bases outside the gene matches: 7. This clone has only one observation. Profiling relied on immunoSEQ multiplex PCR, and the TCRdb table lists in-frame clones only, not all of them. The sample holds about 230,000 clones, more than 75% seen once. The chain combines TRBV6-1 with TRBJ2-7, with 9 positions matching TRBD2. The clonotype comes from a man aged 45-65 years with COVID-19, enrolled during active disease. The sample taken for sequencing was peripheral blood. The CDR3 loop reads CASSETGTSKSYEQYF. The CDR3 DNA reads TGTGCCAGCAGTGAGACCGGGACTAGCAAATCCTACGAGCAGTACTTC.